This TCR beta chain was found in a study of radiotherapy plus CTLA-4 blockade in lung cancer. Whole-study context: Objective response rate was around 20%; disease control rate, under 35%.

With regard to this clone: Its matching antigen is unknown.

Using immunoSEQ multiplex PCR, the repertoire was profiled, and TCRdb retains in-frame clones only, with some absent. The table has around 45,000 clones, around 69% seen once. This CDR3 has 15 residues. Germline CDR1 is SGHRS and CDR2 is YFSETQ. V trimming: 4 bases; J trimming: 8 bases; junction bases outside the gene matches: 11. Study-wide results and limits: Strongest reported response predictors: early blood clone changes and post-radiation interferon-beta. Expansion in blood of tumor-derived TCR clones was seen after radiotherapy plus ipilimumab.

Focal radiation with ipilimumab CTLA-4 blockade was given to patients with chemo-refractory metastatic non-small-cell lung cancer. The TCR sequence derives from a human donor with non-small cell lung cancer who had stable disease on radiotherapy plus ipilimumab. The source material was peripheral blood, sampled from a patient treated with radiotherapy plus ipilimumab. The chain combines TRBV5-1 with TRBJ2-2; 7 bases fit TRBD1. CDR3 protein: CASSPTGAVSGELFF. CDR3 DNA: TGCGCCAGCAGCCCAACAGGGGCAGTATCGGGGGAGCTGTTTTTT.